This TCR beta chain comes out of a study of tumor-infiltrating lymphocytes in oesophageal squamous cell carcinoma. TCRdb reprocessed the PCR reads via MiXCR and lists one record per CDR3 protein. The sample lists about 16,000 distinct CDR3 sequences, approximately 43% seen once, with approximately 41% in the top ten. This CDR3 has 14 residues. V lost 0 bases, J lost 0 bases, and 6 bases lay in between. The germline V gene has CDR1 SGDLS and CDR2 YYNGEE. The specimen sequenced was blood. The V call is TRBV9, the J call TRBJ1-2, with a tentative D call TRBD1 (5 bases). This clonotype originated in a female donor with esophageal squamous cell carcinoma. DNA for the CDR3: TGTGCCAGCAGCGTAGGCAGGGCTAACTATGGCTACACCTTC. Its translation is CASSVGRANYGYTF. The full variable domain, with the rest looked up from reference TRBV9 and TRBJ1-2, is DSGVTQTPKHLITATGQRVTLRCSPRSGDLSVYWYQQSLDQGLQFLIQYYNGEERAKGNILERFSAQQFPDLHSELNLSSLELGDSALYFCASSVGRANYGYTFGSGTRLTVV.